Listed below are T cell receptor beta chains from one sample, sequenced in a study of response to subunit inactivated influenza vaccine. TCRdb independently ran MiXCR on the RT-PCR reads; one entry per CDR3 protein. The table has about 830,000 distinct CDR3 sequences, roughly 20% seen once. This sample comprised PBMCs from blood, obtained more than 4 days after vaccination. The receptors come from a middle-aged man who received an inactivated influenza vaccine. CDR3s include the opening cysteine and the closing phenylalanine or tryptophan. The D gene is left open where the match is weak. Only some rows state a clone size, as once, few, many or a class for expanded clones.

clone_size,d_call,j_call,v_call,cdr3_nt,cdr3_aa
few,TRBD2,TRBJ2-5,TRBV6-2/TRBV6-3,TGTGCCAGCACTTACTCGTCCACAGGATCACAGCGGGAGTCAGAGACCCAGTACTTC,CASTYSSTGSQRESETQYF
NA,NA,TRBJ1-1,TRBV12-3/TRBV12-4,TGTGCCAGCAGTTTCGAAAATTTCTACACGGGGGTGAACACTGAAGCTTTCTTT,CASSFENFYTGVNTEAFF
NA,NA,TRBJ2-2,TRBV30,TGTGCCTGGAGTAGGGCGAATGAGGCCGGGGAGCTGTTTTTT,CAWSRANEAGELFF
once,NA,TRBJ1-2,TRBV5-6,TGTGCCAGCAGCTTGCGGGGGGCAGGCGGCTACACCTTC,CASSLRGAGGYTF
many,NA,TRBJ1-6,TRBV10-3,TGTGCCATCAGTGAGCGGCAGGACAATTCACCCCTCCACTTT,CAISERQDNSPLHF
NA,NA,TRBJ1-2,TRBV7-2,TGTGCCAGCAGCTTAAACCCAGGGATGGAGGGTGGCTACACCTTC,CASSLNPGMEGGYTF
many,NA,TRBJ2-1,TRBV12-3/TRBV12-4,TGTGCCAGCAGCCCCGGCAATGAGCAGTTCTTC,CASSPGNEQFF
few,NA,TRBJ2-5,TRBV11-2,TGTGCCAGCAGCTTAGACTGGTTGGGAGAGACCCAGTACTTC,CASSLDWLGETQYF
many,NA,TRBJ2-1,TRBV20-1,TGCAGTGCTAGAACGACGGGTGAGCAGTTCTTC,CSARTTGEQFF
NA,TRBD2,TRBJ2-5,TRBV29-1,TGCAGCGTTACTGATTGGGGGGGAGGCCAAGAGACCCAGTACTTC,CSVTDWGGGQETQYF
NA,NA,TRBJ2-2,TRBV3-1,TGTGCCAGCAGCCATAACGGTCTGAACACCGGGGAGCTGTTTTTT,CASSHNGLNTGELFF
few,NA,TRBJ2-5,TRBV7-6,TGTGCCAGCCTAGAGTTAGTGGGAGAGACCCAGTACTTC,CASLELVGETQYF
NA,NA,TRBJ2-7,TRBV12-3/TRBV12-4,TGTGCCAGCAGTTTACGACCTCCTAACGAGCAGTACTTC,CASSLRPPNEQYF
NA,NA,TRBJ2-7,TRBV11-1,TGTGCCAGCAGCTTAGCCCAGGCGAGGCCCTACGAGCAGTACTTC,CASSLAQARPYEQYF
few,TRBD1,TRBJ1-2,TRBV29-1,TGCAGCGTTGATTCGCAGACAGGGGTCTTCTATGGCTACACCTTC,CSVDSQTGVFYGYTF
NA,TRBD2,TRBJ2-1,TRBV20-1,TGCAGTGCTTTAGCGGGAGGGTTCTACAATGAGCAGTTCTTC,CSALAGGFYNEQFF
NA,NA,TRBJ2-1,TRBV27,TGTGCCAGCAGCTCAGACTCATTCACCATTTTGATTAGGGAGCAGTTCTTC,CASSSDSFTILIREQFF
many,NA,TRBJ1-3,TRBV6-1,TGTGCCAGCAGTCCCTTGTGGACCACTGAAATTGGGAACACCATATATTTT,CASSPLWTTEIGNTIYF
few,NA,TRBJ2-5,TRBV27,TGTGCCAGCAGTCCCCTCACCATAAACCCCGGGGAGACCCAGTACTTC,CASSPLTINPGETQYF
few,NA,TRBJ2-5,TRBV11-2,TGTGCCAGCAGCTTAAGCACAGAAGAGACCCAGTACTTC,CASSLSTEETQYF
once,NA,TRBJ2-4,TRBV11-2,TGTGCCAGCAGCTTAGTGGCGGGAACCCTCAAAAACATTCACTACTTC,CASSLVAGTLKNIHYF
NA,NA,TRBJ2-7,TRBV7-9,TGTGCCAGCAATTCAGTGCAGGGGTCCTACGAGCAGTACTTC,CASNSVQGSYEQYF
NA,NA,TRBJ2-1,TRBV27,TGTGCCAGCAGTCCATACAGGGTGTCCTACAATGAGCAGTTCTTC,CASSPYRVSYNEQFF
many,TRBD1,TRBJ2-5,TRBV24-1,TGTGCCACCAGTGAAACCGGGACAGCGAATCAAGAGACCCAGTACTTC,CATSETGTANQETQYF
few,NA,TRBJ2-3,TRBV7-2,TGTGCCAGCAGCCTTTCATCCGGGACGAGACGGGCAGATACGCAGTATTTT,CASSLSSGTRRADTQYF
NA,TRBD2,TRBJ2-3,TRBV4-1,TGCGCCAGCAGCCAGGAGCTCACGGGGGGTACGTATTTT,CASSQELTGGTYF
NA,NA,TRBJ2-1,TRBV7-8,TGTGCCGTCGGGCGGGTTACTTACAATGAGCAGTTCTTC,CAVGRVTYNEQFF
NA,TRBD1,TRBJ2-7,TRBV4-1,TGCGCCAGCAGCCAAGCCCCGGGACAGGGTATCGAGCAGTACTTC,CASSQAPGQGIEQYF
NA,TRBD1,TRBJ2-3,TRBV30,TGTGCCTGGAGCCAAGGGACAGTCAGCACAGATACGCAGTATTTT,CAWSQGTVSTDTQYF
NA,TRBD1,TRBJ2-5,TRBV7-9,TGTGCCAGCAGCTTAACGACAGGGTGGGAGACCCAGTACTTC,CASSLTTGWETQYF
many,TRBD1,TRBJ1-2,TRBV5-4,TGTGCCAGCAGCTGGAGGACAGGGGGGAACTATGGCTACACCTTC,CASSWRTGGNYGYTF
few,NA,TRBJ2-7,TRBV28,TGTGCCAGCAGCCCATACGGAACAGGTACCTACGAGCAGTACTTC,CASSPYGTGTYEQYF
many,NA,TRBJ2-3,TRBV5-1,TGCGCCAGCAGCTCGGGCAGGGACCAAAGAACAGATACGCAGTATTTT,CASSSGRDQRTDTQYF
NA,TRBD2,TRBJ2-1,TRBV5-1,TGCGCCAGCAGTTCTATCCTAGCGGGGGCCGGATACAATGAGCAGTTCTTC,CASSSILAGAGYNEQFF
NA,NA,TRBJ2-7,TRBV3-1,TGTGCCAGCAGCCGAATCGGGAGTTCCTACGAGCAGTACTTC,CASSRIGSSYEQYF
few,NA,TRBJ2-2,TRBV4-3,TGCGCCAGCAGCCAAGCCCTAGCGAACACCGGGGAGCTGTTTTTT,CASSQALANTGELFF
NA,NA,TRBJ1-1,TRBV6-1,TGTGCCAGCATAAGGGATGGGACTGAAGCTTTCTTT,CASIRDGTEAFF
NA,TRBD2,TRBJ2-1,TRBV20-1,TGCAGCGGACGGACTAGCGGGAGCTGGGATGAGCAGTTCTTC,CSGRTSGSWDEQFF
few,NA,TRBJ2-7,TRBV7-9,TGTGCCAGCAGCGACGGGAGTTGGTCCTACGAGCAGTACTTC,CASSDGSWSYEQYF
NA,NA,TRBJ1-1,TRBV4-1,TGCGCCAGCAGCTACCGGGCGCCATTGCACACTGAAGCTTTCTTT,CASSYRAPLHTEAFF
few,TRBD1,TRBJ1-2,TRBV3-1,TGTGCCAGCAGCCATCGGGACAGGGGCGCAGGTTTGGCTGGCTACACCTTC,CASSHRDRGAGLAGYTF
few,TRBD2,TRBJ2-3,TRBV7-2,TGTGCCAGCAGCAGATCGACTAGGAGCGGGGGCGGGGATACGCAGTATTTT,CASSRSTRSGGGDTQYF
few,NA,TRBJ2-5,TRBV5-1,TGCGCCAGCAGCTCGAAGGAGATAGGTCTCCAAGAGACCCAGTACTTC,CASSSKEIGLQETQYF
few,TRBD1,TRBJ1-1,TRBV27,TGTGCCAGCAGTTCGTGGACAGGGCAGAACACTGAAGCTTTCTTT,CASSSWTGQNTEAFF
NA,NA,TRBJ1-6,TRBV30,TGTGCCTGGAGGAGCCCCATCACCCTCCACTTT,CAWRSPITLHF
NA,TRBD2,TRBJ2-7,TRBV20-1,TGCAGTGCTAGAGACGGGACTAGCGGGAGGGTCTACGAGCAGTACTTC,CSARDGTSGRVYEQYF
few,TRBD2,TRBJ2-1,TRBV7-3,TGTGCCAGCAGCTTAACCGGTAGCGGGGAGCAGTTCTTC,CASSLTGSGEQFF
NA,TRBD1,TRBJ2-5,TRBV5-1,TGCGCCAGCAGCTCTCTCCCGGGACAGGGAATAGAGACCCAGTACTTC,CASSSLPGQGIETQYF
NA,NA,TRBJ2-3,TRBV7-9,TGTGCCAGCAGCTTATCTGACGGTACAGATACGCAGTATTTT,CASSLSDGTDTQYF
NA,NA,TRBJ2-7,TRBV6-2/TRBV6-3,TGTGCCAGCACCCCGGGGTTCAGCCGAGGCGAGCAGTACTTC,CASTPGFSRGEQYF
once,NA,TRBJ2-1,TRBV11-2,TGTGCCAGCAGCTTAGTCGGGCTCCTTTACAATGAGCAGTTCTTC,CASSLVGLLYNEQFF
many,TRBD1,TRBJ1-5,TRBV12-3/TRBV12-4,TGTGCCAGCAGACTGGACAGGGGGCACGAGCCCCAGCATTTT,CASRLDRGHEPQHF
NA,NA,TRBJ1-1,TRBV4-2,TGTGCCAGCAGCCAAGTAGGGTTCGGGACTGAAGCTTTCTTT,CASSQVGFGTEAFF
NA,NA,TRBJ2-1,TRBV4-1,TGCGCCAGCAGCCAAGGCAGGGGCGAATATTACAATGAGCAGTTCTTC,CASSQGRGEYYNEQFF
many,NA,TRBJ2-3,TRBV20-1,TGCAGTGCTCCGAATAAGCGGGCCAGCACAGATACGCAGTATTTT,CSAPNKRASTDTQYF
many,TRBD1,TRBJ1-5,TRBV12-3/TRBV12-4,TGTGCCAGCAGTTCCAGAGACAGGGGGCCTTCAAGCAATCAGCCCCAGCATTTT,CASSSRDRGPSSNQPQHF
NA,TRBD1,TRBJ2-7,TRBV24-1,TGTGCCACCAGCCCCGGGACAGGGACCTACGAGCAGTACTTC,CATSPGTGTYEQYF